This TCR beta chain was found in a study of blood T cell repertoires in COVID-19. TCRdb's table, derived via immunoSEQ multiplex PCR, lists solely in-frame clones and lacks some. The sample gives about 180,000 clones, around 80% of which show up once; about 11% is in the top ten. V dropped 0 bases and J dropped 12 bases, with 12 bases sitting between them. Looked up from germline, CDR1 is SGHNT and CDR2 is YENEEA. The CDR3 loop spans 12 amino acids. This TCR derives from a woman aged 80 or over with COVID-19, enrolled during active disease. The V and J genes are TRBV11-3 and TRBJ2-7; D perhaps matches TRBD1 (6 bases). The sample consisted of peripheral blood. The DNA for the CDR3 is TGTGCCAGCAGCTTAGATAACAGGGCGGTGTACTTC. This translates into CASSLDNRAVYF.